This is a list of T cell receptor beta chains from one sample in a study of blood T cell repertoires in COVID-19. Sequencing was performed with immunoSEQ multiplex PCR; in TCRdb, only in-frame clones are kept and a portion is missing. Of roughly 120,000 clones in the sample, approximately 85% are singletons; the top ten hold 5.5%. Sequences were obtained from peripheral blood. The source of these receptors is a woman in her sixties or seventies with COVID-19, enrolled during active disease. CDR3s include the opening cysteine and the closing phenylalanine or tryptophan. Each record gives: D gene, clone size, J gene, V gene, CDR3 DNA, CDR3 protein. The D gene is left open where the match is weak. A row's size may be missing; if present it is once, few, many or a size class.

d_gene: NA; abundance: NA; j_gene: TRBJ1-4; v_gene: TRBV3-1/TRBV3-2; CDR3nt: TGTGCCAGCAGCCAAGAAGAAGGGCCGAGCGGTGAAAAACTGTTTTTT; CDR3aa: CASSQEEGPSGEKLFF
d_gene: NA; abundance: NA; j_gene: TRBJ1-2; v_gene: TRBV15; CDR3nt: TGTGCCACCAGCAGAGATTTGGGCAGCCACTATGGCTACACCTTC; CDR3aa: CATSRDLGSHYGYTF
d_gene: NA; abundance: once; j_gene: TRBJ2-2; v_gene: TRBV6-5; CDR3nt: TGTGCCAGCAGTTACTCTCCCATCATGAACACCGGGGAGCTGTTTTTT; CDR3aa: CASSYSPIMNTGELFF
d_gene: NA; abundance: NA; j_gene: TRBJ1-1; v_gene: TRBV15; CDR3nt: TGTGCCACCAGCAGAGTTGGGGGCGTAAGAACTGAAGCTTTCTTT; CDR3aa: CATSRVGGVRTEAFF
d_gene: NA; abundance: NA; j_gene: TRBJ2-7; v_gene: TRBV7-2; CDR3nt: TGTGCCAGCAGCTTAGTTTTGGCCGAGCAGTACTTC; CDR3aa: CASSLVLAEQYF
d_gene: NA; abundance: NA; j_gene: TRBJ2-7; v_gene: TRBV5-1; CDR3nt: TGCGCCAGCAGCTTGGGGACTTCTAACTACGAGCAGTACTTC; CDR3aa: CASSLGTSNYEQYF
d_gene: NA; abundance: few; j_gene: TRBJ1-2; v_gene: TRBV30; CDR3nt: TGTGCCTGGAGGTTTCGACCCGGACTGGTCCCGGGCTATGGCTACACCTTC; CDR3aa: CAWRFRPGLVPGYGYTF
d_gene: NA; abundance: NA; j_gene: TRBJ2-3; v_gene: TRBV5-1; CDR3nt: TGCGCCAGCAGCTCCCCCTCCCTTGGGGGGTACACAGATACGCAGTATTTT; CDR3aa: CASSSPSLGGYTDTQYF
d_gene: NA; abundance: NA; j_gene: TRBJ1-1; v_gene: TRBV29-1; CDR3nt: TGCAGCGTTGAAGTTGGGGCATCGGCTTTCTTT; CDR3aa: CSVEVGASAFF
d_gene: NA; abundance: NA; j_gene: TRBJ1-1; v_gene: TRBV5-1; CDR3nt: TGCGCCAGCAGCTTGGGACGGGGCACTGAAGCTTTCTTT; CDR3aa: CASSLGRGTEAFF
d_gene: NA; abundance: NA; j_gene: TRBJ1-6; v_gene: TRBV5-1; CDR3nt: TGCGCCAGCAGCTTGGAGGCCGGGGTGAATTCACCCCTCCACTTT; CDR3aa: CASSLEAGVNSPLHF
d_gene: NA; abundance: NA; j_gene: TRBJ1-1; v_gene: TRBV27; CDR3nt: TGTGCCAGCAGTGCCGGAGAAAGGGGCACTGAAGCTTTCTTT; CDR3aa: CASSAGERGTEAFF
d_gene: NA; abundance: NA; j_gene: TRBJ2-1; v_gene: TRBV10-3; CDR3nt: TGTGCCATCAGTGATACCCAAACTAGAATCGATGAGCAGTTCTTC; CDR3aa: CAISDTQTRIDEQFF
d_gene: NA; abundance: NA; j_gene: TRBJ1-2; v_gene: TRBV4-3; CDR3nt: TGCGCCAGCAGCCGCAATGCCAACGTGGGGGCGGAAGGCTACACCTTC; CDR3aa: CASSRNANVGAEGYTF
d_gene: NA; abundance: NA; j_gene: TRBJ2-7; v_gene: TRBV7-9; CDR3nt: TGTGCCAGTAGTGGGGCGGGGAAACGCCCGTACGAGCAGTACTTC; CDR3aa: CASSGAGKRPYEQYF
d_gene: TRBD2; abundance: NA; j_gene: TRBJ2-5; v_gene: TRBV3-1/TRBV3-2; CDR3nt: TGTGCCAGCAGCCAGGAGACTAGCGGGTACCAAGAGACCCAGTACTTC; CDR3aa: CASSQETSGYQETQYF
d_gene: NA; abundance: NA; j_gene: TRBJ2-2; v_gene: TRBV7-6; CDR3nt: TGTGCCAGCAGCTTACCGGACTCCTCCGCGAACACCGGGGAGCTGTTTTTT; CDR3aa: CASSLPDSSANTGELFF
d_gene: NA; abundance: NA; j_gene: TRBJ2-7; v_gene: TRBV18; CDR3nt: TGTGCCAGCTCACCACAAGGGGAATCCTACGAGCAGTACTTC; CDR3aa: CASSPQGESYEQYF
d_gene: NA; abundance: NA; j_gene: TRBJ2-1; v_gene: TRBV6-5; CDR3nt: TGTGCCAGCAGTCCCCCTTGGAGGGAGGACAATGAGCAGTTCTTC; CDR3aa: CASSPPWREDNEQFF
d_gene: TRBD1; abundance: once; j_gene: TRBJ2-3; v_gene: TRBV5-1; CDR3nt: TGCGCCAGCAGCCCAACGACAGGGCCAGATACGCAGTATTTT; CDR3aa: CASSPTTGPDTQYF
d_gene: NA; abundance: NA; j_gene: TRBJ2-2; v_gene: TRBV12-5; CDR3nt: TGTGCTAGTGGCCCGAGTTCCGGGGAGCTGTTTTTT; CDR3aa: CASGPSSGELFF
d_gene: TRBD1; abundance: NA; j_gene: TRBJ1-1; v_gene: TRBV19; CDR3nt: TGTGCCAGTAGTATAGCGGGACAGGGACGGGACACTGAAGCTTTCTTT; CDR3aa: CASSIAGQGRDTEAFF
d_gene: NA; abundance: NA; j_gene: TRBJ2-7; v_gene: TRBV18; CDR3nt: TGTGCCAGCTCACCAAGTCCCTCGCAGGCTGCCTACGAGCAGTACTTC; CDR3aa: CASSPSPSQAAYEQYF
d_gene: NA; abundance: NA; j_gene: TRBJ1-1; v_gene: TRBV28; CDR3nt: TGTGCCAGCACCAAAGTTGTAGGGGTAATGAACACTGAAGCTTTCTTT; CDR3aa: CASTKVVGVMNTEAFF
d_gene: NA; abundance: NA; j_gene: TRBJ1-6; v_gene: TRBV11-3; CDR3nt: TGTGCCAGCAGCCCCGACAGCTCCTATAATTCACCCCTCCACTTT; CDR3aa: CASSPDSSYNSPLHF
d_gene: NA; abundance: NA; j_gene: TRBJ1-4; v_gene: TRBV6-2/TRBV6-3; CDR3nt: TGTGCCAGCAGTTGGCGACAGCCTAATGAAAAACTGTTTTTT; CDR3aa: CASSWRQPNEKLFF
d_gene: TRBD1; abundance: few; j_gene: TRBJ1-2; v_gene: TRBV6-5; CDR3nt: TGTGCCAGCAGTTACTCGAGGACAGGGGGCGGTTATGGCTACACCTTC; CDR3aa: CASSYSRTGGGYGYTF
d_gene: NA; abundance: NA; j_gene: TRBJ2-1; v_gene: TRBV6-4; CDR3nt: TGTGCCAGCAGTGACACCAAGGGGGACAATGAGCAGTTCTTC; CDR3aa: CASSDTKGDNEQFF
d_gene: NA; abundance: NA; j_gene: TRBJ1-1; v_gene: TRBV19; CDR3nt: TGTGCCAGTAGTGTCAGGGTGAACACTGAAGCTTTCTTT; CDR3aa: CASSVRVNTEAFF
d_gene: NA; abundance: NA; j_gene: TRBJ2-1; v_gene: TRBV5-5; CDR3nt: TGTGCCAGCAGCCAAATGACAGGCCCGAAGGAGCAGTTCTTC; CDR3aa: CASSQMTGPKEQFF
d_gene: NA; abundance: few; j_gene: TRBJ2-2; v_gene: TRBV5-1; CDR3nt: TGCGCCAGCAGCTTGACAGTGAGCACCGGGGAGCTGTTTTTT; CDR3aa: CASSLTVSTGELFF
d_gene: NA; abundance: NA; j_gene: TRBJ2-1; v_gene: TRBV4-1; CDR3nt: TGCGCCAGCAGCCAGGGGAAGACGCGGAGGGTTTTGGATGAGCAGTTCTTC; CDR3aa: CASSQGKTRRVLDEQFF
d_gene: NA; abundance: NA; j_gene: TRBJ1-5; v_gene: TRBV25-1; CDR3nt: TGTGCCAGCAGTGAGCCCGGGACACCGAATCAGCCCCAGCATTTT; CDR3aa: CASSEPGTPNQPQHF
d_gene: TRBD2; abundance: NA; j_gene: TRBJ2-7; v_gene: TRBV7-6; CDR3nt: TGTGCCAGCAGCCTCCAGGCGGGAGGAGAACCCTACGAGCAGTACTTC; CDR3aa: CASSLQAGGEPYEQYF
d_gene: NA; abundance: NA; j_gene: TRBJ1-2; v_gene: TRBV7-9; CDR3nt: TGTGCCAGCAGCTTAGACCAGGGGCGAATCGGTGGCTACACCTTC; CDR3aa: CASSLDQGRIGGYTF
d_gene: TRBD1; abundance: NA; j_gene: TRBJ2-5; v_gene: TRBV6-5; CDR3nt: TGTGCCAGCAGTTTCCTTTCCGGGACAGGGCAAGAGACCCAGTACTTC; CDR3aa: CASSFLSGTGQETQYF
d_gene: NA; abundance: few; j_gene: TRBJ1-2; v_gene: TRBV29-1; CDR3nt: TGCAGCGTTGCCCTCCTGGCCCAGGTGGGCTATGGCTACACCTTC; CDR3aa: CSVALLAQVGYGYTF
d_gene: TRBD1; abundance: NA; j_gene: TRBJ1-2; v_gene: TRBV30; CDR3nt: TGTGCCTGGGAACAGGGGTTTGGCTACACCTTC; CDR3aa: CAWEQGFGYTF
d_gene: NA; abundance: once; j_gene: TRBJ2-7; v_gene: TRBV2; CDR3nt: TGTGCCAGCAGTAGGCGGGGACCCGCTGACAACCCCGTGCAGTACTTC; CDR3aa: CASSRRGPADNPVQYF
d_gene: TRBD1; abundance: NA; j_gene: TRBJ1-4; v_gene: TRBV18; CDR3nt: TGTGCCAGCTCACCAAGCGAAGGGGGCCGGGAAAAACTGTTTTTT; CDR3aa: CASSPSEGGREKLFF
d_gene: NA; abundance: NA; j_gene: TRBJ1-1; v_gene: TRBV2; CDR3nt: TGTGCCAGCAGGGAGGGCCACACTGAAGCTTTCTTT; CDR3aa: CASREGHTEAFF
d_gene: TRBD1; abundance: many; j_gene: TRBJ1-6; v_gene: TRBV5-5; CDR3nt: TGTGCCAGCAGCTTCGAGCCGGGACAGCCTAATTCACCCCTCCACTTT; CDR3aa: CASSFEPGQPNSPLHF
d_gene: TRBD1; abundance: NA; j_gene: TRBJ1-2; v_gene: TRBV24-1; CDR3nt: TGTGCCACCAGTGATCCTCCAGACAGGGCAGGAGGCTACACCTTC; CDR3aa: CATSDPPDRAGGYTF